Following are 5 T cell receptor beta chains from one sample sequenced in a study of T cells in Graves' hyperthyroidism and ophthalmopathy. Authors of the study amplified TCR beta CDR3 regions from RNA transcripts. The primer set for the first-round RT-PCR of the TCR CDR3 was HTBI. A single record per CDR3 protein comes from TCRdb applying MiXCR to the multiplex PCR reads. There are 250,000 to 300,000 distinct CDR3 sequences in the sample; about a sixth occur only once, and around 61% lies in the top ten. The sequenced material came from blood. The receptor source for this set is a woman aged 60-75 years with Graves' ophthalmopathy.

This clonotype came up many times. The J gene is TRBJ2-1, the V gene TRBV6-1, with D possibly matching TRBD2 (5 bases). Trimming removed 7 bases at V and 9 bases at J, with 13 bases between. The CDR3 consists of 12 residues. Germline V gene sequence: CDR1 MNHNS, CDR2 SASEGT. This chain's CDR3 is CASIRGTGEQFF. The DNA of the CDR3 is TGTGCCAGCATCCGGGGAACGGGTGAGCAGTTCTTC.

A word on this clonotype: A read error may account for a junction end that differs from germline. This chain uses TRBV7-2 with TRBJ1-1, with 12 bases fitting TRBD1. Looked up from germline, CDR1 is SGHTA and CDR2 is FQGNSA. This CDR3 region has 15 residues. CDR3 loop: CASSHPGQGALEAFF. DNA for the CDR3: TGCGCCAGCAGCCATCCGGGACAGGGGGCGTTAGAGGCTTTCTTT.

In its sample, this clonotype was seen a few times. One end of the junction varies from germline; a read error may be responsible. This CDR3 is CASSSQGLASGETQYF. CDR3 DNA: TGTGCTAGCAGCAGCCAGGGACTAGCTTCAGGAGAGACCCAGTACTTC. This sequence joins TRBV7-7 and TRBJ2-5; 9 bases agree with TRBD2. CDR3 length equals 16 residues. The germline gives CDR1 SSHAT, CDR2 FNYEAQ (reference sequence).

This clonotype was detected once. V gene TRBV3-1 combines with J gene TRBJ2-2; 10 nucleotides agree with TRBD2. J gave up 4 bases and V 4 bases, and 3 bases lay outside the gene matches. The CDR3 loop spans 15 amino acids. Germline-derived CDR1 and CDR2 are LGHDT and YNNKEL (reference sequence). The CDR3 reads CASSPWTSGTGELFF. CDR3 nucleotide sequence: TGTGCCAGCAGCCCTTGGACTAGCGGCACCGGGGAGCTGTTTTTT.

In its sample, this clonotype was seen once. The genes are TRBV30 and TRBJ2-7; 8 nucleotides agree with TRBD2. Trimming removed 4 bases from V and 4 bases from J; junction bases left unmatched: 9. Germline lookup yields CDR1 GTSNPN and CDR2 SVGIG (reference sequence). This CDR3 has 14 amino acids. CDR3 sequence reads: CAWTLSGKAYEQYF. DNA of the CDR3: TGTGCCTGGACCCTTAGCGGGAAGGCGTACGAGCAGTACTTC.